These 23 T cell receptor beta chains share one sample of origin, sequenced in a study of tumor-infiltrating lymphocytes in primary liver carcinoma. A constant-region primer served to make TCR beta cDNA from around 500 ng total RNA. ARM-PCR, slightly modified, supplied the TCR beta libraries through three nested multiplex PCR rounds. TRBV1-TRBV30 forward primers paired with a C-beta reverse primer drove the first two PCR rounds, roughly 10 cycles each. MiXCR, applied by TCRdb to the multiplex PCR reads, yields one record per CDR3 protein. The sample shows about 110,000 distinct CDR3 sequences, about 59% of them seen only once. From unsorted bulk tissue weighing about 20-33 mg, DNA and RNA were co-extracted. The sample was liver tumor tissue from sampling region 1. Specified subset: tumor region T1, superior pole. Source of these receptors: a woman aged 55-75 years with primary liver carcinoma and hepatitis B virus infection.

Regarding this clonotype: The junction departs from germline at one end; a sequencing error may be responsible. The V call is TRBV11-2, the J call TRBJ1-1, with 7 bases identical to TRBD1. The CDR3 loop spans 16 amino acids. Germline V gene sequence: CDR1 SGHAT, CDR2 FQNNGV. The CDR3 reads CASNSGGGAGRTEVFF. CDR3 in DNA: TGTGCCAGCAACTCAGGGGGGGGCGCGGGAAGAACTGAAGTTTTCTTT.

This clonotype showed up many times. This chain uses TRBV6-1 with TRBJ1-1; no clear D. Germline loops: CDR1 MNHNS, CDR2 SASEGT. The CDR3 totals 13 residues. With 8 bases removed from V and 0 bases from J, the gap between germline ends came to 10 bases. In DNA, the CDR3 is TGTGCCAGCGCGTTGAACATGAACACTGAAGCTTTCTTT. Residues: CASALNMNTEAFF.

This clonotype appeared a single time. This could be a read error, since a much larger clone is one nucleotide away. This sequence joins TRBV29-1 and TRBJ2-3; TRBD1 matches at 9 bases. After removal of 5 bases from V and 0 bases from J, the junction contained 3 bases not matched to a gene. From germline, CDR1 is SQVTM and CDR2 ANQGSEA. The length of the CDR3 is 14 residues. The CDR3 DNA reads as TGCAGCGTTAACAGGGGGCTAAGCACAGATACGCAGTATTTT. It yields the protein CSVNRGLSTDTQYF.

A note on this clonotype: This clone may be a read error of a much larger clone one base away. This rearrangement joins TRBV7-8 to TRBJ1-2, with TRBD1 matching 10 bases. Germline values: CDR1 SGHVS, CDR2 FQNEAQ. The CDR3 length is 15 residues. V lost 7 bases to trimming and J lost 8 bases; unmatched junction nucleotides: 13. CDR3 protein: CASNGDWTGGSGYTF. The CDR3 nucleotides are TGTGCCAGCAACGGGGATTGGACAGGGGGAAGCGGCTACACCTTC.

Remarks on this clonotype: A junction boundary mismatches the germline segment, possibly from a read error. In nucleotides, the CDR3 is TGTGCCAGGAGCTCCCGACTAGCGGGAACCTACCATGAGCAGTTCTTC. It encodes CARSSRLAGTYHEQFF. The chain combines TRBV7-9 with TRBJ2-1, with TRBD2 matching over 11 bases. The CDR3 covers 16 residues. Looked up from germline, CDR1 is SEHNR and CDR2 is FQNEAQ (reference sequence).

The V gene is TRBV12-3 or TRBV12-4, the J gene TRBJ1-1; the match to TRBD1 covers 7 bases. This CDR3 has 15 residues. V lost 2 bases, J lost 1 base, and 4 bases stayed unmatched. The CDR3 loop reads CASSLRQGRNTEAFF. For the CDR3, the DNA is TGTGCCAGCAGTTTACGACAGGGCCGGAACACTGAAGCTTTCTTT.

This clonotype was seen many times. The chain uses TRBV5-1 and TRBJ2-1; perhaps D is TRBD1 or TRBD2 (5 bases each). Per germline, CDR1 SGHRS and CDR2 YFSETQ. The V end was cut by 3 bases, the J end by 4 bases, with 11 bases between. CDR3 length: 14 residues. The CDR3: CASSSPGRYNEQFF. In nucleotides, the CDR3 is TGCGCCAGCAGCTCTCCGGGACGATACAATGAGCAGTTCTTC.

Of note for this clonotype: At one end, the junction sequence differs from germline, possibly due to a read error. V is TRBV6-4 and J is TRBJ2-6; tentatively, D is TRBD1 (7 bases). Germline V CDR1 and CDR2: MRHNA, SNTAGT. The CDR3 consists of 17 residues. CDR3 DNA sequence: TGTGCCAGCAGTGACTCACCAGGGGGGTCTGGGGCCAACGCCCTGACTTTC. This gives the protein CASSDSPGGSGANALTF.

The rearrangement joins TRBV7-9 to TRBJ2-7; possible D gene TRBD1, 6 bases. The CDR3 sequence is 14 residues long. V was shortened by 0 bases and J by 8 bases, with 14 bases between the two germline ends. CDR1 is SEHNR, CDR2 FQNEAQ, per germline (reference sequence). The CDR3 region is CASSLALGQGKQYF. DNA for the CDR3: TGTGCCAGCAGCTTAGCGCTAGGCCAGGGGAAGCAGTACTTC.

This clonotype came up once. The rearrangement uses TRBV28 and TRBJ2-3, with a tentative D call TRBD1 (5 bases). CDR1 is MDHEN, CDR2 SYDVKM, per germline. The CDR3 covers 15 residues. V was shortened by 8 bases and J by 1 base, with 16 bases between the two germline ends. CDR3 DNA: TGTGCCAGCGGGGCGGAACGGTTACGCACAGATACGCAGTATTTT. Its protein product is CASGAERLRTDTQYF.

The chain uses TRBV7-3 and TRBJ2-2, with 12 bases that match TRBD2. Per the germline V gene, CDR1 is SGHTA and CDR2 is FQGTGA. This CDR3 is built from 13 residues. Germline trimming cut 8 bases from V and 5 bases from J; bases unmatched to any gene: 0. The CDR3, as DNA: TGTGCCAGCGGGACTAGCGGGACCGGGGAGCTGTTTTTT. It translates to CASGTSGTGELFF.

Points on this clonotype: The junction departs from the called germline gene at one end, perhaps through a read error. This chain joins TRBV6-5 and TRBJ2-1; D remains unclear. CDR1 and CDR2 from the germline V gene are MNHEY and SVGAGI. The CDR3 is 13 residues long. CDR3 nucleotide sequence: TGTGCCACCAATAGCTGGGCGTACAATGAGCAGTTATTC. It is translated as CATNSWAYNEQLF.

This clonotype was found once. It may be a read error: a sequence one base away is much more abundant. This chain uses TRBV12-3 or TRBV12-4 with TRBJ2-7; possible D gene TRBD2, 5 bases. The CDR3 contains 14 residues. As DNA, the CDR3 is TGTACCAGCAGTCTGGACTGGTCCTCCTACGAGCAGTACTTC. Protein sequence: CTSSLDWSSYEQYF.

This clonotype was seen a handful of times. The chain employs TRBV5-1 and TRBJ2-7; D unclear. CDR1 is SGHRS, CDR2 YFSETQ, per germline. This CDR3 spans 13 amino acids. The germline V and J ends were trimmed by 4 bases and 5 bases, with 13 bases remaining between them. The CDR3 sequence: CASSPWGGDEQYF. CDR3 nucleotides: TGCGCCAGCAGCCCGTGGGGTGGCGACGAGCAGTACTTC.

The chain combines TRBV12-3 or TRBV12-4 with TRBJ1-1, with TRBD1 identical over 8 bases. The CDR3 runs to 16 residues. After removal of 5 bases from V and 4 bases from J, the junction contained 12 bases not matched to a gene. The CDR3 region has the DNA TGTGCCAGCAGTCAAGGGACCGGGACAGGTAGCACTGAAGCTTTCTTT. Translated: CASSQGTGTGSTEAFF.

In this sample, this clonotype turned up a few times. The chain combines TRBV5-6 with TRBJ2-5; TRBD1 matches 7 bases. The length of the CDR3 is 15 residues. Germline CDR1 and CDR2: SGHDT and YYEEEE. The ends lost 0 bases at V and 2 bases at J; junction bases unmatched: 4. CDR3 bases: TGTGCCAGCAGCTTGGTGACAGGGCCACAAGAGACCCAGTACTTC. It specifies CASSLVTGPQETQYF.

Comments on this clonotype: The junction departs from the called germline gene at one end, perhaps through a read error. The chain links TRBV11-2 to TRBJ2-1; D may be TRBD2 (5 bases). The CDR3 length is 16 residues. The germline CDR1 and CDR2 sequences are SGHAT and FQNNGV. This CDR3 is CASSRLNPEVVNEQFF. CDR3 nucleotide sequence: TGTGCTAGCAGCCGACTAAACCCAGAGGTTGTCAATGAGCAGTTCTTC.

This clonotype was detected many times. The V call is TRBV29-1, the J call TRBJ1-1; 7 positions match TRBD1. With V trimmed by 6 bases and J by 2 bases, 3 bases remained unmatched. Germline CDR1 SQVTM, CDR2 ANQGSEA. The CDR3 is made up of 12 amino acids. DNA for the CDR3: TGCAGCGTAAGGGACAGCAACACTGAAGCTTTCTTT. Translated: CSVRDSNTEAFF. The complete variable domain, with remaining parts taken from reference TRBV29-1 and TRBJ1-1, reads SAVISQKPSRDICQRGTSLTIQCQVDSQVTMMFWYRQQPGQSLTLIATANQGSEATYESGFVIDKFPISRPNLTFSTLTVSNMSPEDSSIYLCSVRDSNTEAFFGQGTRLTVV.

The V gene is TRBV28, the J gene TRBJ2-7; 8 bases line up with TRBD2. Unmatched junction bases numbered 12, after V lost 7 bases and J lost 4 bases. This CDR3 is built from 15 residues. Germline loops: CDR1 MDHEN, CDR2 SYDVKM. As DNA, the CDR3 is TGTGCCAGCAACACGGGAGGGGAGTTTTCATACGAGCAGTACTTC. Translating it yields CASNTGGEFSYEQYF.

This chain links TRBV25-1 with TRBJ2-7; no clear D. Looked up from germline, CDR1 is MGHDK and CDR2 is SYGVNS. This CDR3 is 13 amino acids long. The V end was cut by 3 bases, the J end by 5 bases, with 11 bases between. CDR3 sequence: CASSEGSLHEQYF. Here the CDR3 DNA reads TGTGCCAGCAGTGAGGGGTCACTGCACGAGCAGTACTTC.

This clonotype was recorded only once. Possible read error: a much larger clone is one base away. The V gene is TRBV29-1, the J gene TRBJ2-3; TRBD2 is a possible D gene (5 bases). Germline V gene lookup returns CDR1 SQVTM and CDR2 ANQGSEA. This CDR3 is built from 17 residues. CDR3 residues: CSANTIARISSTDTQNF. CDR3 bases: TGCAGCGCCAACACAATTGCCAGGATTTCTAGCACAGATACGCAGAATTTT.

With regard to this clonotype: A read error may explain this, as a much larger clone is one base away. The chain couples TRBV12-3 or TRBV12-4 to TRBJ2-2, with TRBD2 matching over 8 bases. This CDR3 is built from 14 residues. The CDR3 bases are TGTGTCAGCAGTCTTCGGACTAGCCTCGGGGAGCTGTTTTTT. Amino acid sequence: CVSSLRTSLGELFF.

Of note for this clonotype: The conserved final phenylalanine or tryptophan is absent from the CDR3, which likely points to a read error. The chain combines TRBV6-6 with TRBJ1-5, with a possible D match to TRBD1 (6 bases). Germline CDR1 and CDR2: MNHNY and SVGAGI (reference sequence). V dropped 10 bases and J dropped 4 bases, with 23 bases sitting between them. The CDR3 totals 16 residues. Written as DNA, the CDR3 is TGTGCCAACACCCCAAGGGGGGGGGCGCGAAATCAGCCCCAGCATTAT. Its translation: CANTPRGGARNQPQHY.